What follows describes a single TCR beta chain. This clonotype was counted only a few times. The clone's antigen remains unknown. No per-base quality is available; no much larger clone lies one base away. The data were taken from a study of T-cell memory formation after mild COVID-19 (dated by TCRdb to the early 2020s). Background for the entire study: Most TCR sequence clusters were specific to one of the two donors. In two donors, T-cell clones that expanded and contracted after mild COVID-19 were tracked by sequencing TCRalpha and TCRbeta repertoires over time. The cohort was made up of two young adult volunteers, one female and one male, who were previously healthy. Summary of the overall study and its limitations: Whether the second-wave clones peaking on day 37 were SARS-CoV-2 specific was not confirmed. Some responding clones were detected in pre-infection memory, suggesting pre-existing cross-reactive memory T cells joined the SARS-CoV-2 response. Balanced CD4/CD8 phenotypes were observed for clones contracting from day 15 to 85, whereas a bias towards CD4+ was observed for a second wave of clones expanding from day 15 to 37. Contracting CD4+ clones turned up mainly in the CM and EM memory subsets, whereas EMRA was where CD8+ clones were enriched. The study covered only a couple of mild cases, and larger cohorts including severe cases with pre-infection samples were considered necessary.

Sequencer: Illumina NovaSeq 6000. Using 5'RACE with constant-segment primers, TCRalpha and TCRbeta cDNA libraries were constructed, with sample barcodes and unique molecular identifiers added in the process. RNA was extracted from every sample with Trizol reagent. Libraries were amplified in two PCR steps, with a second sample barcode and Illumina TruSeq adapters added in the second step. The libraries were sequenced on an Illumina NovaSeq using 2 x 150 bp paired-end reads. The original methods were these. Demultiplexing of reads and collapsing into UMI-guided consensus sequences were performed with migec v1.2.7. Using mixcr v2.1.11, the UMI consensuses were aligned to TRA and TRB V and J templates and assembled into clonotypes. A clonotype was counted as expanded or contracted only if both edgeR and NoisET called the change significant, with noise models trained on biological replicates. For edgeR calls, the thresholds were a false discovery rate-adjusted p below 0.01 and a log2 fold-change of 1. As an exploratory analysis of dynamics, max-normalized trajectories of the 1000 most abundant clonotypes were examined by PCA with hierarchical clustering. The CD4 or CD8 phenotype of responding clones was assigned using the separately sequenced CD4+ and CD8+ repertoires. Using fastp at Q25 and MiXCR, TCRdb reprocessed the public reads and kept productive beta chains. Every distinct CDR3 protein forms one entry, paired with its most common genes and DNA. Here the V and J calls rest on TCRdb's processing, not on the authors' analysis. The sample table shows 130,000 to 150,000 distinct CDR3 sequences, and about 19% are seen once. Of the sample, around 2.4% is held by the ten largest clones.

The CDR3 contains 16 residues, cysteine and phenylalanine counted. Of all the DNA, just the CDR3 is kept, 48 bases in frame from base 1. The germline V gene (reference sequence) gives CDR1 as DFQATT and CDR2 as SNEGSKA. V sheds 0 bases and J sheds 0 bases, leaving 15 bases between their ends. Ficoll-Paque density gradient centrifugation was the method used to isolate PBMCs. This clonotype was sampled from an adult woman who had mild COVID-19 (a few samples of this study predate the infection). The sample titles of this study are shuffled in the database, so cell type and time point are left out; the donor was told from shared clones. The sequenced sample was PBMCs or a T cell subset sorted from them (not recorded which). Here the chain combines TRBV20-1 and TRBJ2-7; the D assignment is uncertain and may be TRBD1 or TRBD2, with 6 bases supporting each. The CDR3 protein: CSARDHRGPSSYEQYF. The DNA is as follows: TGCAGTGCTAGAGATCACCGGGGGCCGAGCTCCTACGAGCAGTACTTC.